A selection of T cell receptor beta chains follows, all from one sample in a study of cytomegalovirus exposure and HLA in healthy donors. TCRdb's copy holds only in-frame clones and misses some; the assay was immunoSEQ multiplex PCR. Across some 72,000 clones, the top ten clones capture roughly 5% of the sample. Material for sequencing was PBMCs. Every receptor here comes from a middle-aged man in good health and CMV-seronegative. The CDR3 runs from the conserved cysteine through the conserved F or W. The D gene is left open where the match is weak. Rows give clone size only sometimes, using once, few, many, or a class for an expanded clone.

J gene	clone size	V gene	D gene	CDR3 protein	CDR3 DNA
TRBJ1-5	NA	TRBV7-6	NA	CASSLGQTLWEPQHF	TGTGCCAGCAGCTTAGGACAGACGCTCTGGGAGCCCCAGCATTTT
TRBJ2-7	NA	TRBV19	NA	CASSTGVGYSEQYF	TGTGCCAGTAGTACGGGGGTGGGGTACAGCGAGCAGTACTTC
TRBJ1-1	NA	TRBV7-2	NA	CASSSRTSMNTEAFF	TGTGCCAGCAGCTCCCGGACAAGTATGAACACTGAAGCTTTCTTT
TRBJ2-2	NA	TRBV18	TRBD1	CASSPNRGTNTGELFF	TGTGCCAGCTCACCGAACAGGGGAACGAACACCGGGGAGCTGTTTTTT
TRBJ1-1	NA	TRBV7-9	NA	CASSSLSSEAFF	TGTGCCAGCAGCTCACTTTCCTCTGAAGCTTTCTTT
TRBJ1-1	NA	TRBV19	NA	CASTSGARGGTEAFF	TGTGCCAGTACCTCAGGCGCTCGGGGAGGCACTGAAGCTTTCTTT
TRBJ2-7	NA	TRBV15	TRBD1	CATSRDRRTGISHEQYF	TGTGCCACCAGCAGAGATAGAAGGACAGGGATCAGTCACGAGCAGTACTTC
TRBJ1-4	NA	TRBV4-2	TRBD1	CASSHGGTENEKLFF	TGTGCCAGCAGCCATGGGGGGACAGAAAATGAAAAACTGTTTTTT
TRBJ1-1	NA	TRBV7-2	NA	CASSYRREAFF	TGTGCCAGCAGCTATCGGCGGGAAGCTTTCTTT
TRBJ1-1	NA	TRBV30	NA	CAWSGMIGAFF	TGTGCCTGGTCCGGGATGATAGGAGCTTTCTTT
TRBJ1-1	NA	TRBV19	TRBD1	CASSYGQGREAFF	TGTGCCAGTAGTTATGGACAGGGACGTGAAGCTTTCTTT
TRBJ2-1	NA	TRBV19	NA	CASSIPGLPHNEQFF	TGTGCCAGTAGTATTCCCGGACTCCCCCACAATGAGCAGTTCTTC
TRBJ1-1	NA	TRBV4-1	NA	CASSQADYGNTEAFF	TGCGCCAGCAGCCAAGCGGACTACGGGAACACTGAAGCTTTCTTT
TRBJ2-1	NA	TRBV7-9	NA	CASSLGRVSYNEQFF	TGTGCCAGCAGCTTAGGTCGGGTTTCCTACAATGAGCAGTTCTTC
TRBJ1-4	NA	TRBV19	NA	CASSIRGGDEKLFF	TGTGCCAGTAGTATCAGGGGAGGGGATGAAAAACTGTTTTTT
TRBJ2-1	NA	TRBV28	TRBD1	CASSLMGRDRGVNEQFF	TGTGCCAGCAGTCTTATGGGCCGGGACAGGGGTGTCAATGAGCAGTTCTTC
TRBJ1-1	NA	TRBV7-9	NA	CASSFSQGLNTEAFF	TGTGCCAGCAGTTTCTCTCAGGGGCTTAACACTGAAGCTTTCTTT
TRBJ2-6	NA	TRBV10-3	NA	CAISGTTGANVLTF	TGTGCCATCAGTGGTACTACAGGGGCCAACGTCCTGACTTTC
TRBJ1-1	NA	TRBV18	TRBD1	CASSPDRGLSTEAFF	TGTGCCAGCTCCCCCGACAGGGGGCTGAGCACTGAAGCTTTCTTT
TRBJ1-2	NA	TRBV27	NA	CAASSGTGGNYGYTF	TGTGCCGCCAGCAGCGGGACGGGCGGTAACTATGGCTACACCTTC
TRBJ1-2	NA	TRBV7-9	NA	CASSLLQGVYGYTF	TGTGCCAGCAGCTTACTACAGGGTGTTTACGGCTACACCTTC
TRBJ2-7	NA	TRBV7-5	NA	CVPGGASYEQYF	TGTGTCCCCGGGGGGGCCTCCTACGAGCAGTACTTC
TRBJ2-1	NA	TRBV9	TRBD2	CASSVGLAEYNEQFF	TGTGCCAGCAGCGTAGGGCTAGCGGAGTACAATGAGCAGTTCTTC
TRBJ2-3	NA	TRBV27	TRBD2	CASSSSGRYTDTQYF	TGTGCCAGCAGTTCTAGCGGGAGGTACACAGATACGCAGTATTTT
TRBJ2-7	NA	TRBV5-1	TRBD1	CASRVGDRVGNEQYF	TGCGCCAGCAGAGTTGGGGACAGGGTCGGAAACGAGCAGTACTTC
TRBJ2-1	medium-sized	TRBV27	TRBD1	CASNIGGHNEQFF	TGTGCCAGCAACATAGGGGGCCACAATGAGCAGTTCTTC
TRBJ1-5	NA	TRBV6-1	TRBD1	CASSESGGTDQPQHF	TGTGCCAGCAGTGAATCAGGGGGGACCGATCAGCCCCAGCATTTT
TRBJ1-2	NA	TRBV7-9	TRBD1	CASSSQGLYGYTF	TGTGCCAGCAGCTCACAGGGGCTCTATGGCTACACCTTC
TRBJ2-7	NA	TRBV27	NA	CASSPAARAYEQYF	TGTGCCAGCAGCCCGGCGGCCAGGGCCTACGAGCAGTACTTC
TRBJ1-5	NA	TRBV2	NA	CASSESSSNQPQHF	TGTGCCAGCAGTGAAAGTAGTAGCAATCAGCCCCAGCATTTT
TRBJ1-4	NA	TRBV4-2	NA	CASSQEGSRGINEKLFF	TGTGCCAGCAGCCAAGAAGGTTCCCGGGGTATTAATGAAAAACTGTTTTTT
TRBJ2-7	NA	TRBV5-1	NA	CASSLLRDSTYEQYF	TGCGCCAGCAGCCTCTTGCGGGACAGCACCTACGAGCAGTACTTC
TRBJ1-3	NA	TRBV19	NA	CASSNPGSAGTIYF	TGTGCCAGTAGTAACCCAGGTTCGGCCGGCACCATATATTTT
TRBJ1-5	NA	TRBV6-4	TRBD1	CASSDSDGRGLDQPQHF	TGTGCCAGCAGTGACTCGGACGGCAGGGGGCTCGATCAGCCCCAGCATTTT
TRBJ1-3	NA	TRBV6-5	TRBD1	CASSSKDRGGGNTIYF	TGTGCCAGCAGTTCGAAGGACAGGGGCGGTGGAAACACCATATATTTT
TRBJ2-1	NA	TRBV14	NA	CASSQVLSGSYNEQFF	TGTGCCAGCAGCCAAGTTCTGAGCGGGTCCTACAATGAGCAGTTCTTC
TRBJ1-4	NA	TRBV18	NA	CASSPGLGGEKLFF	TGTGCCAGCTCACCCGGGCTCGGAGGTGAAAAACTGTTTTTT
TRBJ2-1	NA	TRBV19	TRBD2	CASTPLGRGGVNEQFF	TGTGCCAGTACTCCCCTTGGGCGGGGGGGCGTAAATGAGCAGTTCTTC
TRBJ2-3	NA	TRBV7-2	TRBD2	CASSSGLAGSLDTQYF	TGTGCCAGCAGCTCGGGACTAGCGGGAAGTCTAGATACGCAGTATTTT
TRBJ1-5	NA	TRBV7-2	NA	CASSLDDSSRNQPQHF	TGTGCCAGCAGCTTAGATGACAGCTCTCGCAATCAGCCCCAGCATTTT
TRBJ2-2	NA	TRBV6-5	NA	CASRTSGLNTGELFF	TGTGCCAGCAGAACCAGTGGCCTGAACACCGGGGAGCTGTTTTTT
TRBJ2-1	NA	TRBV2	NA	CATTFGSGRYEQFF	TGTGCCACAACTTTCGGCTCTGGGAGATATGAGCAGTTCTTC
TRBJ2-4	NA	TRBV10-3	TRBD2	CAISEHLAGQENIQYF	TGTGCCATCAGTGAGCATCTAGCGGGGCAGGAAAACATTCAGTACTTC
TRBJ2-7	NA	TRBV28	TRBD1	CASLVGQATPGEQYF	TGTGCCAGCCTCGTCGGACAGGCTACACCGGGGGAGCAGTACTTC
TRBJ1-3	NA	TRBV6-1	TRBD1	CASRQGSGNTIYF	TGTGCCAGCAGACAGGGGTCTGGAAACACCATATATTTT
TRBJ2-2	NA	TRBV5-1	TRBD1	CASSLQGARTGELFF	TGCGCCAGCAGCCTACAGGGGGCTCGGACCGGGGAGCTGTTTTTT
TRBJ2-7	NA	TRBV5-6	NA	CASSLVASTYEQYF	TGTGCCAGCAGCTTGGTAGCCAGCACCTACGAGCAGTACTTC
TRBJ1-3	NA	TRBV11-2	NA	CASSGSVGQGNTIYF	TGTGCCAGCAGCGGCAGCGTGGGGCAAGGAAACACCATATATTTT